Below, 30 T cell receptor beta chains from the same sample are listed, as sequenced in a study of T cells in Graves' hyperthyroidism and ophthalmopathy. The CDR3 regions of TCR beta were amplified from RNA transcripts. An initial round of RT-PCR targeting the TCR CDR3 relied on the HTBI primer set. A single record per CDR3 protein comes from TCRdb applying MiXCR to the multiplex PCR reads. The table shows roughly 700,000 distinct CDR3 sequences, with roughly 17% occurring only once. The sequenced sample consisted of blood. Receptor source: a man between 50 and 59 years old with Graves' hyperthyroidism.

V gene TRBV7-2 combines with J gene TRBJ1-1; 11 bases line up with TRBD1. V gave up 5 bases and J gave up 1 base; unmatched junction bases: 12. From germline, CDR1 is SGHTA and CDR2 FQGNSA. The CDR3 runs to 18 residues. In DNA, the CDR3 is TGTGCCAGCAGCCTAGGAGGGACAGGGGGTGTTAGGAACACTGAAGCTTTCTTT. Its protein is CASSLGGTGGVRNTEAFF.

This clonotype was counted ten times or more. The chain has TRBV6-5 and TRBJ2-3; 9 positions agree with TRBD1. Trimming removed 2 bases from V and 5 bases from J; junction bases left unmatched: 5. In germline, CDR1 is MNHEY, CDR2 SVGAGI. CDR3 length: 15 residues. The CDR3 bases are TGTGCCAGCAGTTACGAGGGACAGGGCATAGATACGCAGTATTTT. It encodes CASSYEGQGIDTQYF.

This clonotype turned up a few times. The chain employs TRBV29-1 and TRBJ2-7, with D maybe TRBD1 (5 bases). Germline assignment: CDR1 SQVTM and CDR2 ANQGSEA. The CDR3 extends over 14 amino acids. Between the trimmed V and J ends, which lost 6 bases and 0 bases, there was a span of 15 bases. The CDR3 DNA reads TGCAGCGTCTCCGACAGAAACTTCTCCTACGAGCAGTACTTC. Its protein is CSVSDRNFSYEQYF.

Only one count was recorded for this clonotype. A much larger clone differs from this one at a single base, so this may be a read error. The chain is built from TRBV20-1 and TRBJ2-3, with D tentatively TRBD1 (5 bases). Trimming cost V 6 bases and J 4 bases, with 23 bases left between them. The CDR3 covers 16 residues. Looked up from germline, CDR1 is DFQATT and CDR2 is SNEGSKA (reference sequence). Written as DNA, the CDR3 is TGCAGTGCCCTACCCGGTTGGGGCCATATCGCAGATACGCAGTATTTT. Translation gives CSALPGWGHIADTQYF.

V is TRBV5-1 and J is TRBJ2-1; 8 positions agree with TRBD2. Germline CDR1 SGHRS, CDR2 YFSETQ. The CDR3 contains 14 residues. Trimming took 2 bases from V and 6 from J; bases not matched to a gene: 4. The DNA for the CDR3 is TGCGCCAGCAGCTTCCGGGAGGGGGGCAATGAGCAGTTCTTC. Translation: CASSFREGGNEQFF.

In its sample, this clonotype was seen a few times. Written as DNA, the CDR3 is TGTGCCAGCAGCGGAAGTGGCAATCAGCCCCAGCATTTT. Its translation: CASSGSGNQPQHF. The chain couples TRBV7-9 to TRBJ1-5; unclear D gene. The CDR3 has 13 residues. Trimming took 5 bases from V and 2 from J, leaving 7 bases between them. The germline CDR1 and CDR2 sequences are SEHNR and FQNEAQ (reference sequence).

This clonotype was seen repeatedly, ten times or more. Here the CDR3 reads CASRGLLNEKLFF. CDR3 DNA: TGTGCCAGCAGGGGCCTCCTTAATGAAAAACTGTTTTTT. J is TRBJ1-4 and V is TRBV12-3 or TRBV12-4, with unresolved D. This CDR3 region has 13 residues. V was cut by 6 bases and J by 4 bases, with 9 bases left in between.

The V gene is TRBV28, the J gene TRBJ2-1; perhaps D is TRBD1 or TRBD2 (5 bases each). V was cut by 4 bases and J by 9 bases, with 19 bases left in between. From germline, CDR1 is MDHEN and CDR2 SYDVKM. The CDR3 sequence is 15 residues long. The CDR3 coding sequence is TGTGCCAGCAGTTCTAGCCGTGGGGCCGATTTTGAGCAGTTCTTC. It codes for CASSSSRGADFEQFF.

Ten or more counts support this clonotype. This rearrangement joins TRBV27 to TRBJ1-5, with 10 bases identical to TRBD1. Per germline, CDR1 MNHEY and CDR2 SMNVEV (reference sequence). The CDR3 is 15 residues long. J gave up 4 bases and V 3 bases, and 3 bases lay outside the gene matches. CDR3 nucleotide sequence: TGTGCCAGCAGTTTCAGGACAGGGGGGAATCAGCCCCAGCATTTT. Its translation is CASSFRTGGNQPQHF.

The rearrangement uses TRBV30 and TRBJ2-7, with 8 positions matching TRBD1. The CDR3 covers 13 residues. V shed 0 bases, J shed 6 bases, and the junction held 4 bases outside the gene matches. Germline V gene sequence: CDR1 GTSNPN, CDR2 SVGIG (reference sequence). CDR3 protein: CAWSVQGGSEQYF. The CDR3 DNA reads TGTGCCTGGAGTGTACAGGGGGGCTCCGAGCAGTACTTC.

This clonotype was recorded at least ten times. The V and J genes are TRBV10-3 and TRBJ2-1; D is perhaps TRBD2 (5 bases). The CDR3 runs 14 residues. Germline V gene sequence: CDR1 ENHRY, CDR2 SYGVKD. With 3 bases removed from V and 5 bases from J, the gap between germline ends came to 11 bases. CDR3 DNA sequence: TGTGCCATCAGTGAATCAAGCGGCAACAATGAGCAGTTCTTC. Its protein is CAISESSGNNEQFF.

This chain links TRBV28 with TRBJ1-3; D possibly corresponds to TRBD1 (5 bases). Germline-derived CDR1 and CDR2 are MDHEN and SYDVKM. The length of the CDR3 is 16 residues. Trimming stripped 2 bases from V and 0 bases from J, with 11 bases between. CDR3: CASSLGDGSSGNTIYF. The CDR3 DNA is TGTGCCAGCAGTTTAGGGGACGGCAGCTCTGGAAACACCATATATTTT.

The chain carries TRBV7-6 and TRBJ2-1; 11 bases fit TRBD2. Germline CDR1 is SGHVS and CDR2 is FNYEAQ. V was pared by 1 base and J by 0 bases, with 5 bases of the junction left unmatched. The CDR3 has 18 residues. CDR3 loop: CASSLGSGGDRSYNEQFF. The DNA of the CDR3 is TGTGCCAGCAGCTTAGGTAGCGGGGGGGACCGCTCCTACAATGAGCAGTTCTTC.

Ten or more counts support this clonotype. This chain connects TRBV12-3 or TRBV12-4 to TRBJ2-4; TRBD2 matches 13 bases. V gave up 5 bases and J gave up 13 bases; unmatched junction bases: 2. This CDR3 contains 12 residues. CDR3 nucleotide sequence: TGTGCCAGCAGTCCGGGACTAGCGGGACAGTACTTC. This sequence encodes CASSPGLAGQYF.

V and J are TRBV12-3 or TRBV12-4 and TRBJ1-2; 10 nucleotides match TRBD1. J was trimmed by 4 bases and V by 3 bases; bases with no gene match: 5. The CDR3 spans 15 residues. The CDR3 spells CASSFARDRGYGYTF. CDR3 in DNA: TGTGCCAGCAGTTTTGCCCGGGACAGGGGCTATGGCTACACCTTC.

This clonotype showed up just a few times. This chain links TRBV20-1 with TRBJ2-1; 11 nucleotides line up with TRBD2. The CDR3 is 15 residues long. The V and J ends lost 1 base and 10 bases, in that order; junction bases with no gene match: 9. CDR1 and CDR2 from the germline V gene are DFQATT and SNEGSKA (reference sequence). In DNA, the CDR3 is TGCAGTGCTAGAGTTAGCGGGAGGGTTTATTGGGAGCAGTTCTTC. Translating gives CSARVSGRVYWEQFF.

This clonotype was found a few times. This rearrangement joins TRBV5-1 to TRBJ2-3; the D gene is possibly TRBD2 (6 bases). Per germline, CDR1 SGHRS and CDR2 YFSETQ. The CDR3 has 14 amino acids. Trimming stripped 2 bases from V and 5 bases from J, with 12 bases between. DNA of the CDR3: TGCGCCAGCAGCTTACCGCAGGAGGGAGATACGCAGTATTTT. Translated: CASSLPQEGDTQYF.

This clonotype has ten or more counts. The J gene is TRBJ2-2, the V gene TRBV12-3 or TRBV12-4, with TRBD1 as a possible D gene (6 bases). This CDR3 is 13 amino acids long. Trimming left V 7 bases short and J 6 bases short, with 12 bases between. CDR3 DNA sequence: TGTGCCAGCACAAAACAGGGTCCCGGGGAGCTGTTTTTT. It codes for CASTKQGPGELFF.

V and J are TRBV20-1 and TRBJ2-7; maybe TRBD2 (5 bases). The germline V gene has CDR1 DFQATT and CDR2 SNEGSKA (reference sequence). V lost 0 bases, J lost 4 bases, and 10 bases lay in between. CDR3 length: 13 amino acids. CDR3 nucleotides: TGCAGTGCTAGAGACGGGGATCATTACGAGCAGTACTTC. Encoded protein: CSARDGDHYEQYF.

This clonotype was observed at least ten times. The genes are TRBV20-1 and TRBJ2-1; tentative D call: TRBD2 (6 bases). Between the trimmed V and J ends, which lost 0 bases and 5 bases, there was a span of 11 bases. From germline, CDR1 is DFQATT and CDR2 SNEGSKA (reference sequence). This CDR3 contains 14 residues. The CDR3 is CSARDSDYNNEQFF. CDR3 coding DNA: TGCAGTGCTAGAGACTCGGACTACAACAATGAGCAGTTCTTC.

The chain uses TRBV18 and TRBJ2-1; TRBD2 matches at 11 bases. The CDR3 extends over 16 amino acids. Germline V CDR1 and CDR2: KGHSH, LQKENI. V dropped 4 bases and J dropped 5; count of bases not matched to a gene: 7. CDR3 region: CASSQLGTSGNNEQFF. The CDR3 nucleotides read TGTGCCAGCTCACAACTGGGGACTAGCGGTAACAATGAGCAGTTCTTC.

The chain carries TRBV30 and TRBJ2-1, with no clear D. The V end was cut by 0 bases, the J end by 0 bases, with 12 bases between. CDR3 length equals 16 residues. CDR1 is GTSNPN, CDR2 SVGIG, per germline (reference sequence). The CDR3 bases are TGTGCCTGGAGTGTACTTGTCTGGGGCTCCTACAATGAGCAGTTCTTC. Protein product: CAWSVLVWGSYNEQFF.

This clonotype was seen ten or more times. The chain couples TRBV20-1 to TRBJ2-5, with no clear D. This CDR3 is 14 amino acids long. The V gene lost 4 bases and the J gene lost 4 bases, with 16 bases spanning the gap. The germline V gene encodes CDR1 DFQATT and CDR2 SNEGSKA (reference sequence). The CDR3 region is CSAKDRRGSETQYF. The CDR3, as DNA: TGCAGTGCTAAGGATCGTCGAGGATCAGAGACCCAGTACTTC.

In this sample, this clonotype turned up a few times. The chain is built from TRBV27 and TRBJ2-1, with TRBD2 matching over 8 bases. The CDR3 spans 15 residues. Germline V gives CDR1 MNHEY, CDR2 SMNVEV (reference sequence). V gave up 6 bases and J gave up 9 bases; unmatched junction bases: 13. CDR3 loop: CASSPTAGVTVEQFF. The CDR3 bases are TGTGCCAGCAGCCCGACAGCGGGAGTTACGGTTGAGCAGTTCTTC.

Of note for this clonotype: A much larger clonotype is one base distant, so this may be a read error. The chain links TRBV24-1 to TRBJ2-1; D ambiguous. Germline V gene data show CDR1 as KGHDR and CDR2 as SFDVKD. This CDR3 has 16 residues. The V end was cut by 3 bases, the J end by 4 bases, with 15 bases between. The CDR3 reads CATSDPPSSGYNEQFF. Here the CDR3 DNA reads TGTGCCACCAGTGATCCGCCGTCATCTGGGTACAATGAGCAGTTCTTC.

This clonotype was seen ten or more times. The rearrangement joins TRBV27 to TRBJ2-5; perhaps D is TRBD1 or TRBD2 (5 bases each). V was cut by 4 bases and J by 3 bases, with 18 bases left in between. This CDR3 is 16 amino acids long. The V gene's germline CDR1 is MNHEY and CDR2 SMNVEV (reference sequence). CDR3: CASSSPLRQGEETQYF. CDR3 DNA: TGTGCCAGCAGTTCCCCCCTTCGGCAGGGAGAAGAGACCCAGTACTTC.

As concerns this clonotype: One end of the junction does not line up with germline, which may come from a read error. V gene TRBV24-1 combines with J gene TRBJ2-1; TRBD1 matches 10 bases. CDR1 and CDR2 (germline): KGHDR, SFDVKD. CDR3 length: 18 amino acids. The CDR3 DNA reads as TGTGCCGCCAGTGATTTGCGGGCCGGGACAGGGGAATACAATGAGCAGTTCTTC. Its protein product is CAASDLRAGTGEYNEQFF.

The V call is TRBV6-1, the J call TRBJ2-1; TRBD2 aligns across 7 bases. J gave up 8 bases and V 6 bases, and 4 bases lay outside the gene matches. CDR3 length: 12 residues. CDR1 is MNHNS and CDR2 is SASEGT in the germline V gene. CDR3 in amino acids: CASSYTSDEQFF. The CDR3 nucleotides are TGTGCCAGCAGCTATACTAGCGATGAGCAGTTCTTC.

This chain uses TRBV4-3 with TRBJ2-7; D gene ambiguous. This CDR3 spans 11 amino acids. Between the trimmed V and J ends, which lost 5 bases and 7 bases, there was a span of 9 bases. Germline-derived CDR1 and CDR2 are LGHNA and YSLEER. CDR3 residues: CASSSRWEQYF. The CDR3 nucleotides are TGCGCCAGCAGCTCACGCTGGGAGCAGTACTTC.

In its sample, this clonotype was seen many times. The V call is TRBV5-1, the J call TRBJ1-1; 7 bases match TRBD1. J was trimmed by 3 bases and V by 0 bases; bases with no gene match: 8. Germline CDR1 SGHRS, CDR2 YFSETQ. The CDR3 has 16 amino acids. The CDR3, as DNA: TGCGCCAGCAGCTTGGCCCAACAGGGGTCATACACTGAAGCTTTCTTT. Residues: CASSLAQQGSYTEAFF.